Below, one TCR beta chain is given with its context. Its specificity is unknown. There are 13 residues in the CDR3. From germline, CDR1 is SGHAT and CDR2 FQNNGV. V lost 0 bases, J lost 5 bases, and 5 bases lay in between. This entry comes from a study of cytomegalovirus exposure and HLA in healthy donors. Study-wide findings and caveats: For cytomegalovirus status, the classifier reportedly gave diagnoses with high specificity and sensitivity.

PCR was performed using 60 Vbeta and 13 Jbeta primers. The data were produced by immunoSEQ multiplex PCR, yet TCRdb's version contains in-frame clones alone and is incomplete. Of about 180,000 clones listed, over 70% were seen once; the top ten hold 2.9%. Source material: PBMCs. V is TRBV11-2 and J is TRBJ1-3; D gene uncertain. This receptor was taken from a male donor in good health and CMV-seronegative. This CDR3 is CASSLEARNTIYF. The DNA for the CDR3 is TGTGCCAGCAGCTTAGAGGCCAGAAACACCATATATTTT.